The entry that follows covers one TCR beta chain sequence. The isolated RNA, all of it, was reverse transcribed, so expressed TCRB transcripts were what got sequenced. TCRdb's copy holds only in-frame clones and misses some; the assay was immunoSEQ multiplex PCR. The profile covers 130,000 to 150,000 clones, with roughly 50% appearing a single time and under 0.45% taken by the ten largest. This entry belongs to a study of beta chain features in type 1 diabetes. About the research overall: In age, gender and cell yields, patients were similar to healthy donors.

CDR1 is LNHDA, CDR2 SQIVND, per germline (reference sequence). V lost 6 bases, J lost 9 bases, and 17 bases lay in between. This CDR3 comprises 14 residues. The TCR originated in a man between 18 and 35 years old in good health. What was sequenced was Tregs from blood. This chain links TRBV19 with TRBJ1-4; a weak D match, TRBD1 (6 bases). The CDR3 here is CASRKYREEQKLFF. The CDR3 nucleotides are TGTGCCAGTAGGAAATACAGGGAAGAGCAAAAACTGTTTTTT.